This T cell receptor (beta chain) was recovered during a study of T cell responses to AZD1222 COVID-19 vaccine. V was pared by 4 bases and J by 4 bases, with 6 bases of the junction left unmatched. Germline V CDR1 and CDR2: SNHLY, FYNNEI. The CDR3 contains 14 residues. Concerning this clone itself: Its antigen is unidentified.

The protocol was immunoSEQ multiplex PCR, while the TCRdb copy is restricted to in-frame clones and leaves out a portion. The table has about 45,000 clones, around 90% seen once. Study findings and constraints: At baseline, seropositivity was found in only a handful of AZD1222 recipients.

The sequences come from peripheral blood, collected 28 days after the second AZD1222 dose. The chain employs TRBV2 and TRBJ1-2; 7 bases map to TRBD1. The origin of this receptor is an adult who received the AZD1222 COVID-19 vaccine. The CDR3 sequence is CASSGGQGGYGYTF. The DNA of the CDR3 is TGTGCCAGCAGTGGAGGGCAGGGGGGCTATGGCTACACCTTC.